This passage covers 19 T cell receptor delta chains from one sample sequenced in a study of γδ T cells in repeated Plasmodium falciparum infection. TCRdb re-called the multiplex PCR reads with CATT. The table has 45,000 to 70,000 delta-chain clones, approximately 1.7% seen once. Bulk repertoires came from Vgamma9/Vdelta2+ or Vdelta2-negative gammadelta T cells flow-sorted from PBMC. The sequenced sample was gamma-delta T cells from blood. These receptors all come from a pool of human donors (malaria-infected and uninfected, not separated).

This clone was observed many times. This DNA's translation and the protein TCRdb lists, from a much larger clone, do not match at residue 5, likely due to a read error; the protein shown is translated from the DNA. The chain is built from TRDV1 and TRDJ1, with D possibly being TRDD2 (5 bases). CDR1 and CDR2 from the germline V gene are TSWWSYY and QGS. V lost 5 bases to trimming and J lost 6 bases, with 16 bases between them. The CDR3 sequence is 14 residues long. The DNA for the CDR3 is TGTGCTCTTGGGATCCCTTCGTGGGTCTATAAACTCATCTTT. Protein sequence: CALGIPSWVYKLIF.

In its sample, this clone was seen a few times. This DNA's translation differs at residue 15 from TCRdb's protein, which comes from a much larger clone; a read error is likely, and the protein shown is translated from the DNA. The J gene is TRDJ1, the V gene TRDV1; D tentatively reads TRDD2 or TRDD3 (8 bases each). The J gene, absent from TCRdb, was called here by matching the DNA to germline. Germline V gene lookup returns CDR1 TSWWSYY and CDR2 QGS. This CDR3 region has 22 residues. Trimming shortened V by 5 bases and J by 2 bases, and 36 bases separated the two germline ends. The CDR3 nucleotides are TGTGCTCTTGGGCCACCAAGCCTTCCTATGGTACTGGGGGGGACCACGACCGATAAACTCATCTTT. This codes for CALGPPSLPMVLGGTTTDKLIF.

This clone has only a few counts. TCRdb records a much larger clone's protein for this DNA, with a difference at residue 13 that likely arises from a read error; the protein given is the translation of the DNA. The V gene is given as TRDV1, and no J gene call is available; TRDD3, as called in the table, went unchecked against the DNA. The germline CDR1 and CDR2 sequences are TSWWSYY and QGS. This CDR3 has 21 amino acids. The chain's CDR3 is CALGERPRYWGMIRYTDKLIF. The DNA for the CDR3 is TGTGCTCTTGGGGAACGTCCGAGGTACTGGGGAATGATTCGGTACACCGATAAGCTCATCTTT.

Comment on this clone: A far more abundant clone sits one base away, making this likely a read error. The chain is built from TRDV1 and TRDJ1; D tentatively reads TRDD2 or TRDD3 (6 bases each). TCRdb offers no J gene call, so here the DNA was matched to germline to obtain one. This CDR3 contains 21 residues. Germline loops: CDR1 TSWWSYY, CDR2 QGS. CDR3 sequence: CALGGRGLPSTIREHTDKLIF. The CDR3 nucleotides are TGTGCCCTTGGGGGGAGAGGCCTTCCCTCCACAATCCGGGAGCACACCGATAAACTCATCTTT.

In this sample, this clone turned up many times. The protein given by TCRdb reflects a much larger clone and differs at residue 3 from this DNA's translation, likely from a read error; the protein shown is the DNA's translation. Here the CDR3 reads CAPGERTDKLIF. In DNA form, the CDR3 reads TGTGCTCCTGGGGAACGAACCGATAAACTCATCTTT. The rearrangement uses TRDV1 and TRDJ1, with a possible D match to TRDD3 (6 bases). The CDR3 sequence is 12 residues long. The V gene's germline CDR1 is TSWWSYY and CDR2 QGS.

In its sample, this clone was seen many times. TCRdb lists the protein of a much larger clone for this DNA, which differs at residue 13, so this is likely a read error; the protein given here is translated from the DNA itself. The chain employs TRDV1 and TRDJ1; 8 nucleotides align to TRDD3. The CDR3 has 16 amino acids. Germline V gives CDR1 TSWWSYY, CDR2 QGS. The chain's CDR3 is CALGRATLGDNDELIF. The DNA for the CDR3 is TGTGCTCTTGGTAGGGCTACTCTGGGGGACAACGATGAACTCATCTTT.

This clone has just a few counts. The protein held in TCRdb is that of a much larger clone and does not match this DNA's translation at residue 16, likely because of a read error; the protein shown is translated from the DNA. The rearrangement uses TRDV2 and TRDJ1; 9 bases map to TRDD3. Germline matching of the DNA provided the J gene here, since TCRdb leaves it blank. The CDR3 runs to 21 residues. From germline, CDR1 is GEAIGNYY and CDR2 EKD. V shed 1 base and J 3 bases; nucleotides not matched to a gene: 23. Here the CDR3 reads CACDTSILGDLIPRYADKLIF. For the CDR3, the DNA is TGTGCCTGTGACACATCGATACTGGGGGACTTAATCCCGCGGTACGCCGATAAACTCATCTTT.

In this sample, this clone turned up many times. Translating this DNA gives a protein that differs at residue 12 from the TCRdb one, which belongs to a much larger clone; a read error is likely, and the protein shown is this translation. V usage is TRDV2 and J usage is TRDJ1; a possible D gene is TRDD1 (5 bases). Germline values: CDR1 GEAIGNYY, CDR2 EKD. This CDR3 contains 16 residues. V was trimmed by 4 bases and J by 8 bases, leaving 25 bases between them. The CDR3 nucleotides are TGTGCCTGTGAGGACACTATAGTGGGACAGATAGACAAACTCATCTTT. This encodes CACEDTIVGQIDKLIF.

By sample fraction, this clone is medium-sized. Other DNA variants within this sample encode the same CDR3. The chain uses TRDV1 and TRDJ2; TRDD3 agrees at 12 bases. The CDR3 loop spans 23 amino acids. V lost 4 bases, J lost 5 bases, and 26 bases stayed unmatched. CDR1 TSWWSYY and CDR2 QGS come from the germline V gene. DNA for the CDR3: TGTGCTCTTGGGGCCTTCAAACCTACACTGGGGGATACCCCTCCCCTCCTAACAGCACAACTCTTCTTT. It codes for CALGAFKPTLGDTPPLLTAQLFF.

This clone was picked up many times. The translation of this DNA and the TCRdb protein of a much larger clone differ at residue 5, probably owing to a read error; the protein shown here is translated from the DNA. The chain couples TRDV1 to TRDJ1, with 9 bases lining up with TRDD3. TCRdb is silent on the J gene; assignment here came from matching the DNA to germline. The V segment lost 4 bases and the J segment 0 bases; nucleotides outside the gene matches: 27. CDR3 size: 23 residues. Germline lookup yields CDR1 TSWWSYY and CDR2 QGS. CDR3 residues: CALGGTVLPSAMGIRANTDKLIF. CDR3 nucleotides: TGTGCTCTTGGGGGGACTGTCCTGCCTTCCGCGATGGGGATACGCGCTAACACCGATAAACTCATCTTT.

This clone was picked up a small number of times. A read error likely explains why the TCRdb protein, taken from a much larger clone, differs from this DNA's translation at residue 17; the protein shown is translated from the DNA. V usage is TRDV3 and J usage is TRDJ1; 9 bases match TRDD3. Germline V gene data show CDR1 as TVYSNPD and CDR2 as GDNSRS (reference sequence). The CDR3 runs 19 residues. For the CDR3, the DNA is TGTGCCTTTCCCCTCCTACCGTACTGGGGGACCCTGTACACCGATAAACCCATCTTT. Encoded protein: CAFPLLPYWGTLYTDKPIF. The full variable domain, its missing parts supplied by reference TRDV3 and TRDJ1, is CDKVTQSSPDQTVASGSEVVLLCTYDTVYSNPDLFWYRIRPDYSFQFVFYGDNSRSEGADFTQGRFSVKHILTQKAFHLVISPVRTEDSATYYCAFPLLPYWGTLYTDKPIFGKGTRVTVEP.

This clone was found a few times. TCRdb lists the protein of a much larger clone for this DNA, which differs at residue 16, so this is likely a read error; the protein given here is translated from the DNA itself. The chain has TRDV1 and TRDJ1; tentative D call: TRDD2 (5 bases). From germline, CDR1 is TSWWSYY and CDR2 QGS. CDR3 length equals 21 residues. Trimming stripped 0 bases from V and 3 bases from J, with 29 bases between. This CDR3 reads CALGELKPCRLILKYPDKLIF. The CDR3 bases are TGTGCTCTTGGGGAACTCAAACCTTGCCGATTGATCCTAAAGTACCCCGATAAACTCATCTTT.

This clone has a handful of counts. Only one base separates this from a far larger clonotype, so it likely reflects a read error. The same CDR3 is also encoded by other DNA sequences in this sample. The chain joins TRDV1 to TRDJ1; 7 nucleotides align to TRDD3. Because TCRdb records no J gene, it was assigned here through a match of the DNA to germline. J was trimmed by 2 bases and V by 0 bases; bases with no gene match: 18. CDR3 size: 20 residues. CDR1 and CDR2 from the germline V gene are TSWWSYY and QGS. CDR3 sequence: CALGELNPNYWGWRTDKLIF. The CDR3 region has the DNA TGTGCTCTTGGGGAACTAAATCCCAACTACTGGGGATGGAGAACCGATAAACTCATCTTT.

This clone showed up just a few times. TCRdb's protein for this DNA is that of a much larger clone and differs from the translation at residue 6, likely a read error; the protein shown is the DNA translation. V usage is TRDV1 and J usage is TRDJ1, with 9 nucleotides matching TRDD3. Trimming took 5 bases from V and 7 from J; bases not matched to a gene: 29. Germline CDR1 reads TSWWSYY; CDR2 reads QGS. The CDR3 consists of 21 residues. The CDR3, as DNA: TGTGCTCTTGGGAATAGCTTCCCTATCCTTCTGGGGGATCTGGGGGCCGGTAAACTCATCTTT. Encoded protein: CALGNSFPILLGDLGAGKLIF.

This clone has a count of ten or more. A far larger clone is just one base off, so this is likely a read error. This specimen includes other DNA sequences encoding the same CDR3. The V call is TRDV1, the J call TRDJ1, with 10 bases matching TRDD3. The J gene is absent in TCRdb and was assigned here via DNA matching to germline. V shed 3 bases, J shed 2 bases, and the junction held 33 bases outside the gene matches. The germline V gene has CDR1 TSWWSYY and CDR2 QGS. The CDR3 length is 25 residues. CDR3: CALGDSPTTEPQPRTGGLPTDKLIF. The DNA of the CDR3 is TGTGCTCTTGGGGACTCTCCTACAACGGAACCCCAGCCCCGTACTGGGGGATTACCAACCGATAAACTCATCTTT.

The table lists this clone with many counts. TCRdb's protein for this DNA is that of a much larger clone and differs from the translation at residue 7, likely a read error; the protein shown is the DNA translation. V gene TRDV2 combines with J gene TRDJ1; D is ambiguous. V lost 3 bases, J lost 3 bases, and 19 bases lay in between. The CDR3 runs 16 residues. CDR1 is GEAIGNYY and CDR2 is EKD in the germline V gene. CDR3 region: CACDSRATGGSDKLIF. The CDR3 nucleotides are TGTGCCTGTGACTCCCGTGCTACGGGCGGCTCCGATAAACTCATCTTT.

Points on this clone: A read error likely explains why the TCRdb protein, taken from a much larger clone, differs from this DNA's translation at residue 10; the protein shown is translated from the DNA. The chain carries TRDV1 and TRDJ1; D is possibly TRDD3 (7 bases). The J gene, not given by TCRdb, was assigned here from a germline match of the nucleotide sequence. Per the germline V gene, CDR1 is TSWWSYY and CDR2 is QGS. The V and J ends lost 3 bases and 0 bases respectively, with 29 bases between them. This CDR3 contains 21 residues. The CDR3 nucleotides read TGTGCTCTTGGGGAGCTTTGCTCCTACGATCTCTGGGGGTTCTACACCGATAAACTCATCTTT. It specifies CALGELCSYDLWGFYTDKLIF.

The table lists this clone with many counts. The TCRdb protein comes from a much larger clone and disagrees with this DNA's translation at residue 6, likely due to a read error; the protein given here is derived from the DNA. V is TRDV1 and J is TRDJ1; 7 bases line up with TRDD3. The germline CDR1 and CDR2 sequences are TSWWSYY and QGS. The CDR3 loop spans 19 amino acids. The V and J ends lost 3 bases and 0 bases, in that order; junction bases with no gene match: 16. CDR3 in DNA: TGTGCTCTTGGGGACCCCCATCGAAGTGGATACGTATACACCGATAAACTCATCTTT. This gives the protein CALGDPHRSGYVYTDKLIF.

This clone was picked up many times. The TCRdb record carries a much larger clone's protein, which differs from this DNA's translation at residue 17; a read error is the likely cause, and the protein listed here is the DNA translation. The chain has TRDV1 and TRDJ1; 8 bases map to TRDD3. CDR1 and CDR2 from the germline V gene are TSWWSYY and QGS. The CDR3 consists of 18 residues. CDR3 protein: CALGDPLGSLLGAFKLTF. The CDR3 DNA follows: TGTGCTCTTGGGGACCCCCTCGGTTCTTTACTGGGGGCCTTTAAACTCACCTTT.